This TCR beta chain was recorded in a study of blood T cell repertoires in COVID-19. Study in general: Material from acute and convalescent COVID-19 was sourced from the United States, Italy and Spain.

Original data processing: Using reference gene primer amplification, nucleated cell counts were estimated. Sequencing was performed with immunoSEQ multiplex PCR; in TCRdb, only in-frame clones are kept and a portion is missing. The V and J calls and clone size were taken over from that table, and D and trimming were inferred from the DNA. The profile shows some 250,000 clones, about 84% of them singletons. The germline CDR1 and CDR2 sequences are MNHNS and SASEGT. There are 16 residues in the CDR3. The V gene lost 2 bases and the J gene lost 1 base, with 13 bases spanning the gap. The source of this sequence is a man at least 80 years old with acute or convalescent COVID-19. Input material: peripheral blood. The rearrangement uses TRBV6-1 and TRBJ2-3; maybe TRBD2 (5 bases). In nucleotides, the CDR3 is TGTGCCAGCAGTGAAAGCCTAGCCCTTGGCACAGATACGCAGTATTTT. Its protein product is CASSESLALGTDTQYF.